Each of the 10 T cell receptor beta chains below was sequenced from the same sample in a study of T cell repertoires in cytomegalovirus infection. TCRdb reanalysed the reads using MiXCR and keeps one entry per CDR3 protein. This repertoire shows 150,000 to 200,000 distinct CDR3 sequences, roughly 27% found once; its top ten account for around 29%. The material sequenced was PBMCs. The receptors come from a human donor in good health (CMV status not recorded). Some clones in this sample may be carry-over from other donors' samples.

The chain couples TRBV6-5 to TRBJ2-2; TRBD1 is a possible D gene (6 bases). V dropped 7 bases and J dropped 2 bases, with 11 bases sitting between them. CDR3 length equals 14 residues. Germline CDR1 reads MNHEY; CDR2 reads SVGAGI. The CDR3 is CASKTGFNTGELFF. The CDR3 DNA reads as TGTGCCAGCAAGACAGGTTTCAACACCGGGGAGCTGTTTTTT.

The rearrangement uses TRBV29-1 and TRBJ1-1; D gene uncertain. Germline V gene data show CDR1 as SQVTM and CDR2 as ANQGSEA. The CDR3 totals 12 residues. The V end was cut by 4 bases, the J end by 2 bases, with 8 bases between. DNA for the CDR3: TGCAGCGTTGGCTCGGCCAACACTGAAGCTTTCTTT. This codes for CSVGSANTEAFF.

The sample holds a few counts of this clonotype. The V gene is TRBV14, the J gene TRBJ2-1; TRBD2 is a possible D gene (5 bases). Looked up from germline, CDR1 is SGHDN and CDR2 is FVKESK. CDR3 length: 11 residues. V shed 8 bases and J shed 7 bases, with 9 bases lying between them. CDR3 bases: TGTGCCAGCCGGCGGAGGAATGAGCAGTTCTTC. Translation: CASRRRNEQFF.

The chain combines TRBV19 with TRBJ2-3; perhaps TRBD2 as D (5 bases). Germline loops: CDR1 LNHDA, CDR2 SQIVND (reference sequence). The CDR3 totals 14 residues. V was shortened by 2 bases and J by 6 bases, with 12 bases between the two germline ends. The CDR3 bases are TGTGCCAGTAGTATAAATGACGGCGGGGATACGCAGTATTTT. Its protein is CASSINDGGDTQYF.

This clonotype has more than one count but fewer than ten. V is TRBV5-4 and J is TRBJ1-1; D is unclear. Germline CDR1 and CDR2: SGHNT and YYREEE (reference sequence). The CDR3 is 13 residues long. V was trimmed by 0 bases and J by 5 bases, leaving 8 bases between them. The CDR3 sequence is CASSLAARTEAFF. CDR3 in DNA: TGTGCCAGCAGCTTGGCCGCAAGGACTGAAGCTTTCTTT.

The chain carries TRBV29-1 and TRBJ2-7, with unresolved D. CDR1 is SQVTM and CDR2 is ANQGSEA in the germline V gene. This CDR3 spans 12 amino acids. V lost 4 bases to trimming and J lost 5 bases, with 12 bases between them. The CDR3 loop reads CSVVRRPDEQYF. CDR3 bases: TGCAGCGTTGTACGCCGGCCGGACGAGCAGTACTTC.

This chain joins TRBV12-3 or TRBV12-4 and TRBJ2-2; the D is unclear. The CDR3 consists of 13 residues. V lost 3 bases and J lost 5, with 7 bases in between. CDR3 in amino acids: CASSFLVTGELFF. The DNA for the CDR3 is TGTGCCAGCAGTTTTTTAGTGACCGGGGAGCTGTTTTTT.

The chain combines TRBV4-3 with TRBJ2-6; tentative D call: TRBD1 (6 bases). The CDR3 spans 15 residues. The V and J ends lost 6 bases and 3 bases respectively, with 12 bases between them. CDR1 is LGHNA and CDR2 is YSLEER in the germline V gene. The CDR3 is CASSPRGFGANVLTF. CDR3 DNA: TGCGCCAGCAGTCCCAGGGGTTTTGGGGCCAACGTCCTGACTTTC.

This clonotype was observed at least ten times. The chain recombines TRBV7-9 with TRBJ1-1; D is uncertain. The germline V and J ends were trimmed by 4 bases and 0 bases, with 9 bases remaining between them. Germline V CDR1 and CDR2: SEHNR, FQNEAQ (reference sequence). The CDR3 covers 14 residues. The CDR3: CASSWSVMNTEAFF. The CDR3 nucleotides are TGTGCCAGCAGCTGGTCGGTCATGAACACTGAAGCTTTCTTT.

This chain connects TRBV29-1 to TRBJ1-2; D might be TRBD1 (6 bases). This CDR3 is built from 15 residues. The V end was cut by 0 bases, the J end by 3 bases, with 14 bases between. The V gene's germline CDR1 is SQVTM and CDR2 ANQGSEA. Here the CDR3 DNA reads TGCAGCGTTGAAGATTTGGGGGGGCTCGACTATGGCTACACCTTC. Its protein is CSVEDLGGLDYGYTF.